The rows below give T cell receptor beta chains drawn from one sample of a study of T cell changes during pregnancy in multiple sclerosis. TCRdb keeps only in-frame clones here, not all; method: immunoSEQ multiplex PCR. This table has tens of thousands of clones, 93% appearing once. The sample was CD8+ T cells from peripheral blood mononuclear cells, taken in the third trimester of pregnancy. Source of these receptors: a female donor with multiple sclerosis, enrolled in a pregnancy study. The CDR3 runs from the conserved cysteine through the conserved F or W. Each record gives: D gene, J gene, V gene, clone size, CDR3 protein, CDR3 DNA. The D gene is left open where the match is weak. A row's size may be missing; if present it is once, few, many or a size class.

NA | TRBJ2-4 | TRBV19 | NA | CASSTENIQYF | TGTGCCAGTAGTACGGAAAACATTCAGTACTTC
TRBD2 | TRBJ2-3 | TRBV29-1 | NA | CSVVSGFTDTQYF | TGCAGCGTTGTTAGCGGGTTCACAGATACGCAGTATTTT
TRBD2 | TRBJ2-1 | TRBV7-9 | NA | CASSPTSGRASNEQFF | TGTGCCAGCAGCCCAACGAGCGGGAGGGCCTCTAATGAGCAGTTCTTC
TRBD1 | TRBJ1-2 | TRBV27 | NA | CASSVGGGNYGYTF | TGTGCCAGCAGTGTCGGAGGGGGCAACTATGGCTACACCTTC
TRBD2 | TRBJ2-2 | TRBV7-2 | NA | CASSFDSRLAGNTGELFF | TGTGCCAGCAGCTTCGACTCGAGACTAGCGGGAAACACCGGGGAGCTGTTTTTT
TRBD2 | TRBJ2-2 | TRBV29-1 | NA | CSVEEGEAGSNTGELFF | TGCAGCGTTGAAGAGGGTGAAGCGGGGTCGAACACCGGGGAGCTGTTTTTT
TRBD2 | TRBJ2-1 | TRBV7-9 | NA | CASSPSGSSYNEQFF | TGTGCCAGCAGCCCAAGCGGGAGCTCCTACAATGAGCAGTTCTTC
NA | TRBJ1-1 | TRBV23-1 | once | CASSQFIEGLEAFF | TGCGCCAGCAGTCAATTCATCGAGGGCCTTGAAGCTTTCTTT
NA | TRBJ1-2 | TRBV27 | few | CASSLTSAGSYGYTF | TGTGCCAGCAGTTTGACCTCGGCAGGGTCCTATGGCTACACCTTC
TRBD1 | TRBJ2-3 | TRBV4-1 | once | CASSQDRDRGPDTQYF | TGCGCCAGCAGCCAAGATAGGGACAGGGGTCCAGATACGCAGTATTTT
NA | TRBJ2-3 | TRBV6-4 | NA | CASSDSGGSTDTQYF | TGTGCCAGCAGTGACTCCGGGGGATCCACAGATACGCAGTATTTT
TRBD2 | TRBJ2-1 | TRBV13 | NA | CASSPSGSIYNEQFF | TGTGCCAGCAGCCCAAGCGGGAGTATCTACAATGAGCAGTTCTTC
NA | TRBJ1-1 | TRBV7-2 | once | CASSFSTGLFAEAFF | TGTGCCAGCAGTTTTTCCACAGGGTTATTCGCTGAAGCTTTCTTT
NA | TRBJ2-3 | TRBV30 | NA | CAWSLLSTDTQYF | TGTGCCTGGAGTCTCCTATCCACAGATACGCAGTATTTT
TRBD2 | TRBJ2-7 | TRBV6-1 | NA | CASSVLAGAYEQYF | TGTGCCAGCAGTGTGCTAGCGGGAGCTTACGAGCAGTACTTC
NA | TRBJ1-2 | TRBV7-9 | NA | CASSLDRGYTF | TGTGCCAGCAGCTTAGATCGTGGCTACACCTTC
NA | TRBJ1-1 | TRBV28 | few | CASSFQGTEAFF | TGTGCCAGCAGTTTTCAGGGCACTGAAGCTTTCTTT